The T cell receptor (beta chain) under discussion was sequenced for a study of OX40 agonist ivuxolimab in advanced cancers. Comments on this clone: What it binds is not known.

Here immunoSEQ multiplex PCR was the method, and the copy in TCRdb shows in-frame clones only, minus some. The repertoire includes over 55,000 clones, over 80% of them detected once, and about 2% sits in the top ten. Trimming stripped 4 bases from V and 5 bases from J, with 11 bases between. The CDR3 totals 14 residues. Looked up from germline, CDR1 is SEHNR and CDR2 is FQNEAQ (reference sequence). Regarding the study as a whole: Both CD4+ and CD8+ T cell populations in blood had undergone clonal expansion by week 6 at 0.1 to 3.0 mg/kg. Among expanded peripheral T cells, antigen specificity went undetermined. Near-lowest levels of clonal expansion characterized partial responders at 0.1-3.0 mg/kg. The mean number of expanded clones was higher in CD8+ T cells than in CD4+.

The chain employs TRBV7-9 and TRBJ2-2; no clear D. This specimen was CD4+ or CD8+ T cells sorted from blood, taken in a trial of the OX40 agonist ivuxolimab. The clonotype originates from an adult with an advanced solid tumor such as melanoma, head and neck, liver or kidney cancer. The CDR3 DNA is TGTGCCAGCAGCTCGTCCGGTGATACCGGGGAGCTGTTTTTT. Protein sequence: CASSSSGDTGELFF.